The TCR beta chain under discussion was sequenced for a study of blood T cells in healthy people across ages. General study points: Researchers judged that diversity estimates from one million T cells fell short of true values.

Each individual donor underwent a draw of about 9.9 milliliters of peripheral blood. CDR3 length: 11 amino acids. CDR1 is ENHRY and CDR2 is SYGVKD in the germline V gene. A second PCR, run for roughly 7 to 12 cycles, used a sample-barcoded 5' primer plus a J-beta primer mix. A template-switch adaptor with 12 random nucleotides tagged each cDNA molecule. Using its own MiXCR run on the 5' RACE reads, TCRdb lists one record per CDR3 protein. Of some 1,800,000 distinct CDR3 sequences in the sample, approximately 39% are singletons; the top ten hold about 21%. The count of this clonotype is one. Its antigen is undetermined. The junction differs from germline at one of its ends, possibly a read error.

The V gene is TRBV10-3, the J gene TRBJ2-5; either TRBD1 or TRBD2 may fit D (7 bases each). The TCR sequence derives from a human donor in good health. Sequencing was done on a sample of blood. DNA for the CDR3: TGTGTCATCAGGGGAGGGACAGACCAGTACTTC. The encoded protein is CVIRGGTDQYF.